The rows below give T cell receptor beta chains drawn from one sample of a study of blood T cell repertoires in COVID-19. Assay: immunoSEQ multiplex PCR; the TCRdb copy retains only in-frame clones and omits some. The sample carries more than 35,000 clones, about 89% recorded once. Material: peripheral blood. Receptors were obtained from a human donor in a cohort sampled during active COVID-19. CDR3s include the opening cysteine and the closing phenylalanine or tryptophan. The D gene is left open where the match is weak. The size entry is marked missing in some rows and otherwise reads once, few, many or a size class.

clone size	D gene	V gene	J gene	CDR3 protein	CDR3 DNA
.	.	TRBV6-5	TRBJ2-3	CASIRLLYTDTQYF	TGTGCCAGCATTCGACTCCTCTACACAGATACGCAGTATTTT
.	.	TRBV6-5	TRBJ2-1	CASSYFPGEQFF	TGTGCCAGCAGTTACTTCCCAGGGGAGCAGTTCTTC
few	TRBD1	TRBV7-9	TRBJ1-6	CASSLEDRGNSPLHF	TGTGCCAGCAGCTTAGAGGACAGGGGAAACTCACCCCTCCACTTT
.	TRBD1	TRBV5-1	TRBJ1-4	CASSSPGQVARGKLFF	TGCGCCAGCAGCTCCCCCGGACAGGTAGCTAGGGGAAAACTGTTTTTT
.	.	TRBV6-1	TRBJ2-7	CASSEVAGASYEQYF	TGTGCCAGCAGTGAAGTGGCAGGGGCGTCCTACGAGCAGTACTTC
once	TRBD1	TRBV10-2	TRBJ2-1	CASIATGGNEQFF	TGCGCCAGCATCGCAACAGGGGGGAATGAGCAGTTCTTC
.	TRBD2	TRBV4-1	TRBJ2-1	CASSLRGGGYNEQFF	TGCGCCAGCAGCCTACGGGGGGGAGGCTACAATGAGCAGTTCTTC
.	TRBD2	TRBV4-3	TRBJ2-1	CASSRAGGRNEQFF	TGCGCCAGCAGCCGGGCGGGGGGTCGCAATGAGCAGTTCTTC
.	TRBD2	TRBV24-1	TRBJ2-3	CATRPGLGFLDTQYF	TGTGCCACTAGACCGGGACTAGGATTCTTAGATACGCAGTATTTT
.	.	TRBV18	TRBJ2-7	CASSPEDGGYEQYF	TGTGCCAGCTCACCGGAAGATGGCGGCTACGAGCAGTACTTC
few	.	TRBV7-6	TRBJ1-3	CASSLAGSGGPGNTIYF	TGTGCCAGCAGCTTAGCGGGTTCGGGGGGTCCTGGAAACACCATATATTTT
.	TRBD1	TRBV6-1	TRBJ2-5	CASSEYRGLGETQYF	TGTGCCAGCAGTGAATACAGGGGGTTAGGAGAGACCCAGTACTTC
.	TRBD2	TRBV30	TRBJ2-1	CAWTTLRGGEQFF	TGTGCCTGGACGACACTCCGGGGGGGTGAGCAGTTCTTC
medium-sized	.	TRBV5-6	TRBJ1-2	CASSSDAGAVGIYGYTF	TGTGCCAGCAGCTCCGACGCGGGTGCGGTGGGGATTTATGGCTACACCTTC
.	.	TRBV9	TRBJ2-4	CASSAGLLGDIQYF	TGTGCCAGCAGCGCCGGCCTCCTAGGGGACATTCAGTACTTC
.	.	TRBV7-2	TRBJ2-1	CASRSLAQYGDEQFF	TGTGCCAGCAGGTCACTAGCCCAGTATGGCGATGAGCAGTTCTTC